Presented here are 12 T cell receptor beta chains from one specimen sequenced in a study of CD8 T cells in Susac syndrome. The RNA input was about 0.5 to 1 ug, and it was reverse transcribed with random hexamers. Each CDR3 protein is one row after TCRdb ran MiXCR on the immunoSEQ multiplex PCR reads. This table has about 140,000 distinct CDR3 sequences, roughly 94% appearing once. Sequencing was performed on CD4+ T cells from PBMCs. All receptors come from a human donor with Susac syndrome.

The rearrangement links TRBV12-3 or TRBV12-4 to TRBJ1-5; weak D call: TRBD1 (5 bases). The V end lost 8 bases, the J end lost 2 bases, and 13 bases lay between the germline ends. The length of the CDR3 is 14 residues. The CDR3 DNA is TGTGCCAGCGGCCGGGGGGATGGCAATCAGCCCCAGCATTTT. Amino acid sequence: CASGRGDGNQPQHF.

The chain recombines TRBV27 with TRBJ2-1; 7 bases are a match to TRBD2. CDR1 and CDR2 (germline): MNHEY, SMNVEV (reference sequence). V dropped 6 bases and J dropped 6; count of bases not matched to a gene: 11. CDR3 length: 15 amino acids. DNA for the CDR3: TGTGCCAGCAGCCCAGGACTAGTAAGGGGCAATGAGCAGTTCTTC. It encodes CASSPGLVRGNEQFF.

This chain connects TRBV23-1 to TRBJ2-2; no definite D call. TRBV23-1 is reported as an ORF; its role is uncertain. V gave up 6 bases and J gave up 6 bases, with 11 bases separating them. CDR3 size: 13 residues. The CDR3 DNA reads TGCGCCAGCAGCCCAACAGAAGCCGGGGAGCTGTTTTTT. Translated, it gives CASSPTEAGELFF.

CDR3 sequence reads: CASSLDSLGGYEQYF. CDR3 nucleotides: TGTGCCAGCAGTTTAGACTCCCTCGGGGGCTACGAGCAGTACTTC. This chain connects TRBV28 to TRBJ2-7; D is perhaps TRBD2 (6 bases). V was cut by 2 bases and J by 3 bases, with 14 bases left in between. The CDR3 runs to 15 residues. Germline loops: CDR1 MDHEN, CDR2 SYDVKM.

The chain is built from TRBV20-1 and TRBJ1-1, with 9 bases lining up with TRBD1. J was trimmed by 5 bases and V by 1 base; bases with no gene match: 8. The germline V gene has CDR1 DFQATT and CDR2 SNEGSKA (reference sequence). This CDR3 contains 15 residues. CDR3 nucleotide sequence: TGCAGTGCTAGAGCAAACAGGGGGCTGGGGACTGAAGCTTTCTTT. Its protein is CSARANRGLGTEAFF.

The chain couples TRBV3-1 to TRBJ2-5; D remains unclear. In germline, CDR1 is LGHDT, CDR2 YNNKEL (reference sequence). V lost 3 bases, J lost 5 bases, and 16 bases lay in between. The CDR3 totals 15 residues. CDR3: CASSQRGSRWETQYF. In DNA form, the CDR3 reads TGTGCCAGCAGCCAGAGAGGTAGTCGGTGGGAGACCCAGTACTTC.

This chain uses TRBV11-1 with TRBJ2-7, with D possibly matching TRBD2 (5 bases). Germline-derived CDR1 and CDR2 are SGHAT and FQDESV (reference sequence). Trimming shortened V by 5 bases and J by 6 bases, and 17 bases separated the two germline ends. CDR3 length: 14 residues. The CDR3 DNA reads TGTGCCAGCAGCCCCGGAGCGTGGGAGAGCGAGCAGTACTTC. It encodes CASSPGAWESEQYF.

V and J are TRBV12-3 or TRBV12-4 and TRBJ2-3, with D perhaps matching TRBD1 (6 bases). Trimming stripped 7 bases from V and 0 bases from J, with 14 bases between. CDR3 size: 15 residues. The CDR3 DNA is TGTGCCAGCAAGATTCGACAGGCTAGCACAGATACGCAGTATTTT. This gives the protein CASKIRQASTDTQYF.

This clonotype was detected a few times. The rearrangement uses TRBV12-3 or TRBV12-4 and TRBJ2-2; 8 nucleotides align to TRBD2. V shed 5 bases, J shed 1 base, and the junction held 3 bases outside the gene matches. CDR3 length: 15 residues. CDR3 amino acids: CASSGSGRNTGELFF. DNA of the CDR3: TGTGCCAGCAGTGGGAGCGGGAGGAACACCGGGGAGCTGTTTTTT.

V and J are TRBV12-3 or TRBV12-4 and TRBJ1-1, with 7 bases that match TRBD1. V lost 3 bases, J lost 4 bases, and 8 bases stayed unmatched. The CDR3 runs 15 residues. The CDR3 reads CASSLSAGGLTEAFF. In DNA, the CDR3 is TGTGCCAGCAGTTTGTCCGCAGGGGGTCTCACTGAAGCTTTCTTT.

The J gene is TRBJ2-4, the V gene TRBV20-1; D possibly corresponds to TRBD1 (5 bases). The V gene's germline CDR1 is DFQATT and CDR2 SNEGSKA (reference sequence). V was pared by 8 bases and J by 0 bases, with 11 bases between. The CDR3 runs 13 residues. CDR3 protein: CSSRVLAKNIQYF. The CDR3 DNA reads TGCAGTTCCAGGGTACTAGCCAAAAACATTCAGTACTTC.

About this clonotype itself: A read error may account for a junction end that differs from germline. The CDR3 loop is CASSLDRSQETQYF. The CDR3 nucleotides are TGTGCCAGTAGTCTAGACAGGAGCCAAGAGACCCAGTACTTC. The V and J genes are TRBV19 and TRBJ2-5; D may be TRBD1 (6 bases). The germline V gene has CDR1 LNHDA and CDR2 SQIVND (reference sequence). The CDR3 loop spans 14 amino acids.